This record covers a single TCR beta chain. V lost 6 bases and J lost 0, with 6 bases in between. CDR1 is MNHEY, CDR2 SVGAGI, per germline. This CDR3 has 14 residues. As originally analysed: Amplification from reference gene primers served as the basis for estimated nucleated cell counts. Repertoires were generated with immunoSEQ multiplex PCR, while TCRdb's copy carries only in-frame clones and drops some. V and J calls and clone size follow that table, whereas D and trimming were derived from the DNA. The table has some 71,000 clones, almost 90% seen once. This sample stems from a study of blood T cell repertoires in COVID-19. In the study overall: Sites in the United States, Italy and Spain provided acute and convalescent COVID-19 samples. The analysed material was cDNA or gDNA that came from T cells, B-cell-depleted T cells, or PBMCs.

The specimen was peripheral blood. The J gene is TRBJ1-6, the V gene TRBV6-5; D gene ambiguous. This sequence was found in a man aged 45-60 years with acute or convalescent COVID-19. CDR3 bases: TGTGCCAGCAGGTGGAGCTCCTATAATTCACCCCTCCACTTT. Its translation: CASRWSSYNSPLHF.